A selection of T cell receptor beta chains follows, all from one sample in a study of B cell selection in AIRE deficiency. The method was immunoSEQ multiplex PCR; TCRdb's version includes in-frame clones alone and lacks a portion of them. This table has fewer than 25,000 clones, 97% appearing once. What was sequenced was conventional CD4+ T cells sorted from PBMCs. The source of these receptors is a human donor with AIRE deficiency. Each CDR3 is given with its conserved first and last residue. D genes are given only for firm matches. Where a row states a size, it is once, few, many or the class of an expanded clone; other rows omit it.

NA,TRBJ2-7,TRBD2,TRBV2,CASMSGGYEQYF,TGTGCCAGCATGTCGGGGGGCTACGAGCAGTACTTC
NA,TRBJ2-2,TRBD2,TRBV6-6,CASSTSGVTGELFF,TGTGCCAGCAGTACTAGCGGGGTCACCGGGGAGCTGTTTTTT
NA,TRBJ2-3,TRBD2,TRBV5-5,CASSMGTSGSTDTQYF,TGTGCCAGCAGCATGGGGACTAGCGGGAGCACAGATACGCAGTATTTT
NA,TRBJ1-5,TRBD1,TRBV19,CASSIGQGGNQPQHF,TGTGCCAGTAGTATTGGGCAGGGGGGAAATCAGCCCCAGCATTTT
NA,TRBJ1-1,NA,TRBV11-2,CASSSPRMNTEAFF,TGTGCCAGCAGCTCTCCTAGGATGAACACTGAAGCTTTCTTT
NA,TRBJ1-3,NA,TRBV7-9,CATPAGPSGNTIYF,TGTGCTACTCCGGCAGGGCCCTCTGGAAACACCATATATTTT
NA,TRBJ1-4,NA,TRBV2,CASSEATGGDEKLFF,TGTGCCAGCAGTGAGGCGACGGGCGGGGATGAAAAACTGTTTTTT
NA,TRBJ1-6,NA,TRBV11-3,CASSLEPGSPLHF,TGTGCCAGCAGCTTAGAGCCTGGATCACCCCTCCACTTT
NA,TRBJ1-1,NA,TRBV29-1,CSVGQVLGTEAFF,TGCAGCGTTGGACAGGTTTTGGGCACTGAAGCTTTCTTT
once,TRBJ1-2,TRBD1,TRBV6-5,CASRPRQGGYGYTF,TGTGCCAGCAGGCCCCGACAGGGTGGCTATGGCTACACCTTC
NA,TRBJ1-4,NA,TRBV18,CASSPTEGEKLFF,TGTGCCAGCTCACCTACAGAGGGTGAAAAACTGTTTTTT
NA,TRBJ2-3,NA,TRBV19,CASSIGGGSDTQYF,TGTGCCAGTAGTATCGGGGGAGGATCAGATACGCAGTATTTT
NA,TRBJ1-2,NA,TRBV4-3,CASSQDRLNYGYTF,TGCGCCAGCAGCCAAGACAGGCTTAACTATGGCTACACCTTC
NA,TRBJ1-3,NA,TRBV28,CASSPGNTIYF,TGTGCCAGCAGTCCAGGGAACACCATATATTTT
NA,TRBJ1-2,NA,TRBV7-8,CASSPQDTLGGYTF,TGTGCCAGCAGCCCACAAGATACCCTGGGAGGCTACACCTTC
NA,TRBJ1-2,TRBD1,TRBV7-2,CASSYRRVGDSLIYGYTF,TGTGCCAGCAGCTATAGGAGGGTCGGGGACAGCCTAATCTATGGCTACACCTTC
NA,TRBJ1-5,NA,TRBV4-3,CASSQVLTVTNQPQHF,TGCGCCAGCAGCCAAGTACTGACAGTAACTAATCAGCCCCAGCATTTT
NA,TRBJ1-5,NA,TRBV28,CASSPQGLRNQPQHF,TGTGCCAGCAGTCCACAGGGTCTCCGCAATCAGCCCCAGCATTTT
NA,TRBJ1-6,TRBD1,TRBV5-1,CASSWTGAIADSPLHF,TGCGCCAGCAGCTGGACAGGGGCCATTGCGGATTCACCCCTCCACTTT
NA,TRBJ1-4,NA,TRBV2,CASIREGLGEKLFF,TGTGCCAGCATCCGAGAGGGGCTCGGGGAAAAACTGTTTTTT
NA,TRBJ1-2,NA,TRBV6-5,CASRRGDGYTF,TGTGCCAGCAGGAGGGGGGATGGCTACACCTTC
NA,TRBJ1-2,TRBD1,TRBV19,CASSVQGGYGYTF,TGTGCCAGTAGTGTTCAGGGGGGATATGGCTACACCTTC
NA,TRBJ1-3,TRBD1,TRBV6-5,CASSYRGSGNTIYF,TGTGCCAGCAGCTACAGGGGCTCTGGAAACACCATATATTTT
NA,TRBJ1-5,NA,TRBV5-8,CASSLAGRAGNQPQHF,TGTGCCAGCAGCTTGGCGGGCAGGGCAGGCAATCAGCCCCAGCATTTT